This T cell receptor (beta chain) was obtained from a study of T-cell reconstitution after alpha-beta-depleted transplantation in children. Study results and caveats: Newly produced T cells mostly provided counts and TCRbeta diversity after one year, as hyperexpanded clones declined. Certain patients had high TCRbeta diversity at day 60, and it came from recipient T cells and thymic progenitors that survived.

It was with unique molecular identifiers that the TCRbeta library was prepared. One entry per CDR3 protein, called by TCRdb with MiXCR from the PCR reads. The sample has about 290,000 distinct CDR3 sequences; around 10% are singletons. Germline CDR1 SGHKS, CDR2 YYEKEE (reference sequence). Unmatched junction bases numbered 2, after V lost 0 bases and J lost 0 bases. The CDR3 runs 15 residues. This clonotype was detected ten times or more. Its antigen remains unidentified. The specimen comprised PBMCs, sampled before TCRalphabeta/CD19-depleted stem cell transplant. The rearrangement uses TRBV5-5 and TRBJ2-7; TRBD1 matches at 8 bases. The clonotype was recovered from a boy under two years old with acute myeloid leukemia, due to receive a stem cell transplant. The CDR3 protein is CASSLGTGPSYEQYF. CDR3 DNA: TGTGCCAGCAGCTTGGGGACAGGGCCCTCCTACGAGCAGTACTTC.